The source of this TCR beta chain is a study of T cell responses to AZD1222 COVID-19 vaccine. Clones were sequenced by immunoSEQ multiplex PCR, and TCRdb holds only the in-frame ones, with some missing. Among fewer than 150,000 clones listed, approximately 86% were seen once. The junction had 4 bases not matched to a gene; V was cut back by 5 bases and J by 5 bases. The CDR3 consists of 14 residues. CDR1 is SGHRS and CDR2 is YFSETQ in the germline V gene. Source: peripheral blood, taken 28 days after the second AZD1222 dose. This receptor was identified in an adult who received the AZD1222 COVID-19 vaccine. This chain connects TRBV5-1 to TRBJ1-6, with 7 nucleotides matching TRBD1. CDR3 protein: CASSRDSNNSPLHF. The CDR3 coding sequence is TGCGCCAGCAGTCGGGACAGCAATAATTCACCCCTCCACTTT.